Sequencing of this T cell receptor (beta chain) was carried out in a study of shared clonotypes between healthy human individuals. Trimming cost V 4 bases and J 0 bases; bases outside gene matches: 13. Germline CDR1 SGHTS, CDR2 YDEGEE. This CDR3 contains 19 residues. Sequencing was performed with immunoSEQ multiplex PCR; in TCRdb, only in-frame clones are kept and a portion is missing. The sample records 850,000 to 1,200,000 clones, approximately 68% being singletons. The clonotype originates from a man between 18 and 29 years old in good health. The sequenced sample was memory CD4+ T cells sorted from blood. Specified subset: CD45RA-negative fraction. The chain uses TRBV5-8 and TRBJ2-6, with TRBD1 matching over 7 bases. The CDR3 protein is CASSPTGTAIYSGANVLTF. As DNA, the CDR3 is TGTGCCAGCAGCCCGACCGGGACAGCCATATACTCTGGGGCCAACGTCCTGACTTTC.